Here is one T cell receptor beta chain with its context. Its antigen is unknown. Since a much larger clone is just one base distant, this may be a read error. As for time point: newly diagnosed GD, antithyroid drugs for less than 3 months. Following extraction of RNA from PBMCs, that RNA was used to make the TCR library. The data were taken from a study of regulatory T cells in long-lasting Graves disease. Findings of the study overall: Persistent disease exhibited a predilection for TRBV28, TRBJ1-2 and TRBJ2-5.

Relying on iRepertoire HTBI primers and Arm-PCR of CDR3 regions, the team built TCR beta libraries. MiXCR was run by TCRdb on the multiplex PCR reads, yielding one entry per CDR3 protein. Of 450,000 to 650,000 distinct CDR3 sequences in the sample, about 16% are singletons; the top ten hold about 25%. V was cut by 8 bases and J by 10 bases, with 15 bases left in between. This CDR3 is 12 amino acids long. These data also formed part of another study, on T cells in Graves' hyperthyroidism and ophthalmopathy.

Material: peripheral blood mononuclear cells (PBMCs), obtained at new diagnosis, from a patient treated with antithyroid drugs. The J gene is TRBJ2-1, the V gene TRBV12-3 or TRBV12-4; D remains unclear. The clonotype was recovered from a woman aged 35-65 years with Graves disease. The CDR3 bases are TGTGCCAGCCGTCGGCGGACCTACGAGCAGTTCTTC. Translation: CASRRRTYEQFF.